This TCR beta chain was captured in a study of blood T cells in healthy people across ages. Notes on the study in general: Estimates drawn from one million T cells were deemed to understate diversity. With age, beta diversity per million T cells declined roughly linearly, significantly by 30 to 50.

The CDR3 is 13 amino acids. Trimming removed 0 bases at V and 7 bases at J, with 10 bases between. Germline CDR1 SGHDN, CDR2 FVKESK. This clonotype came up a few times. As yet, its antigen is unknown. A sample-barcoded 5' primer and a J-beta primer mix were used in a second PCR of roughly 7 to 11 cycles. Each cDNA molecule was tagged by a template-switch adaptor with 12 random nucleotides. TCRdb recomputed calls from the 5' RACE reads with MiXCR, one row per CDR3 protein. This table has 1.5 million to 2 million distinct CDR3 sequences, roughly 49% appearing once. Roughly 9.2 milliliters of peripheral blood were drawn from each donor into EDTA-treated tubes.

The TCR originated in a woman between 40 and 50 years old in good health. The sample taken for sequencing was blood. This sequence joins TRBV14 and TRBJ2-7; D may correspond to TRBD1 or TRBD2 (5 bases each). The CDR3 sequence: CASSQEARGEQYF. Written as DNA, the CDR3 is TGTGCCAGCAGCCAAGAGGCGAGGGGTGAGCAGTACTTC.